This TCR beta chain emerged from a study of high-grade serous ovarian cancer treatment subgroups (dated by TCRdb to the early 2020s). Study-wide context: On average, sequencing produced roughly 14,000 reads and several thousand unique TCR beta rearrangements for each sample. The study profiled TCR beta repertoires in high-grade serous ovarian cancer patients grouped by complete gross resection or neoadjuvant chemotherapy response under a laparoscopic triage algorithm. In total there were some 100 samples, since every patient provided one primary tumor sample and two metastatic tumor samples. Of the roughly 30 patients in the cohort, roughly 10 had no residual disease after primary surgery (R0), roughly 10 were excellent NACT responders, and roughly 10 were poor NACT responders. What the study reported, not specific to this receptor: The TCR repertoire analyses centered on CDR3, leaving CDR1 and CDR2 unanalyzed. TCR clonal relatedness correlated positively with neoantigen level and, by trend, with copy number variation and mutation load from whole-genome sequencing. Repertoire similarity ranging from about 0.1 to 0.85 was observed between tumors from the same patient, whereas almost no similarity was observed between different patients. Spatial information was not captured by bulk tumor TCR sequencing, so insight into HGSC tumor complexity and diversity was limited.

Between the V and J ends, shortened by 0 bases and 9 bases respectively, the junction contains 12 bases. Measured from the cysteine to the phenylalanine, the CDR3 is 14 residues long. Only CDR3 DNA remains: 42 bases, in frame from the first base. For CDR1 and CDR2, the germline V gene lists MGHRA and YSYEKL. The tumor samples were collected prior to definitive surgery or chemotherapy. Genomic DNA was extracted by the MD Anderson Biospecimen Extraction Resource, and TCR sequencing was done by the MD Anderson Cancer Genomics Laboratory. The 80 to 90 tumor samples underwent high-throughput TCR profiling using ImmunoSEQ. The authors processed their data as follows. The repertoire diversity metrics included richness (unique productive sequences), clonality, evenness and relatedness, and the Bhattacharyya coefficient was used to measure similarity between samples. Conclusions stayed consistent in a sensitivity analysis that left out TCRs with fewer than two reads. Here the immuneACCESS table is served through TCRdb, limited to in-frame sequences with V and J called. Missing clones are a known gap in these copies; in checked studies unresolved V genes cover under half, and the rest lacks a known reason. The V and J calls and clone size are taken from that table; D and trimming were inferred from the DNA. The sample table lists 2,500 to 3,000 clones, approximately 72% of them with a count of one. The ten largest make up approximately 13% of the sample.

Comments on this clone: It has no known antigen specificity. No quality values exist for individual bases; no much larger clone is one base distant.

The chain joins TRBV4-1 to TRBJ2-1, and TRBD2 may be the D gene, going by 6 matching bases. The TCR was taken from a human donor with high-grade serous ovarian cancer. The sequencing input was tumor tissue. The base sequence is TGCGCCAGCAGCCAAGACCCGCGGGACCCTGAGCAGTTCTTC. This translates into CASSQDPRDPEQFF.